The 23 T cell receptor beta chains below all came from one sample that was sequenced in a study of blood T cell repertoires in COVID-19. The data were produced by immunoSEQ multiplex PCR, yet TCRdb's version contains in-frame clones alone and is incomplete. The table shows 220,000 or so clones, with over 70% occurring only once. The sequencing sample was made of peripheral blood. The receptors shown here come from a woman in her 70s with acute or convalescent COVID-19.

The chain is built from TRBV7-9 and TRBJ1-1; D remains ambiguous. The CDR3 is 14 amino acids. Per the germline V gene, CDR1 is SEHNR and CDR2 is FQNEAQ (reference sequence). Trimming removed 7 bases from V and 4 bases from J, with 16 bases in between. The CDR3 bases are TGTGCCAGCACCCTTGGGGAGGCTCGCACTGAAGCTTTCTTT. It translates to CASTLGEARTEAFF.

A remark on this clone: The same CDR3 is also encoded by other DNA sequences in this sample. V is TRBV5-1 and J is TRBJ2-7, with 10 positions matching TRBD1. The germline V gene has CDR1 SGHRS and CDR2 YFSETQ. V was pared by 3 bases and J by 2 bases, with 2 bases of the junction left unmatched. CDR3 length: 14 residues. DNA for the CDR3: TGCGCCAGCAGCTCCGGACAGGGGGCCTACGAGCAGTACTTC. Its translation: CASSSGQGAYEQYF.

This chain connects TRBV2 to TRBJ1-1, with TRBD1 as a possible D gene (5 bases). This CDR3 region has 17 residues. V lost 7 bases, J lost 5 bases, and 26 bases lay in between. Germline assignment: CDR1 SNHLY and CDR2 FYNNEI. The CDR3 DNA reads TGTGCCAGCATATTCCGGGGAATCGGGGGTCTGGGGACTGAAGCTTTCTTT. Protein: CASIFRGIGGLGTEAFF.

This chain connects TRBV2 to TRBJ2-7; 13 positions agree with TRBD2. Per germline, CDR1 SNHLY and CDR2 FYNNEI. The CDR3 covers 13 residues. The V and J ends lost 9 bases and 3 bases, in that order; junction bases with no gene match: 2. The CDR3 loop reads CARRTSGSYEQYF. The CDR3 DNA sequence: TGTGCCAGACGGACTAGCGGGAGCTACGAGCAGTACTTC.

The rearrangement links TRBV7-6 to TRBJ1-4; TRBD1 agrees at 7 bases. After removal of 5 bases from V and 10 bases from J, the junction contained 7 bases not matched to a gene. Germline CDR1 and CDR2: SGHVS and FNYEAQ. The CDR3 spans 13 residues. CDR3 loop: CASSHPQGGKLFF. CDR3 in DNA: TGTGCCAGCAGCCACCCCCAGGGGGGAAAACTGTTTTTT.

This clone was detected once. This sequence joins TRBV6-1 and TRBJ2-3; D perhaps matches TRBD2 (7 bases). The CDR3 totals 13 residues. Germline lookup yields CDR1 MNHNS and CDR2 SASEGT. V was pared by 7 bases and J by 1 base, with 9 bases between. In DNA, the CDR3 is TGTGCCAGCATGGGGGGGCGCACAGATACGCAGTATTTT. Protein sequence: CASMGGRTDTQYF.

This chain connects TRBV18 to TRBJ1-2; D unclear. Between the trimmed V and J ends, which lost 3 bases and 5 bases, there was a span of 13 bases. The CDR3 totals 14 residues. The germline V gene has CDR1 KGHSH and CDR2 LQKENI. This CDR3 reads CASSPGSSSYGYTF. For the CDR3, the DNA is TGTGCCAGCTCACCCGGGTCTTCATCTTATGGCTACACCTTC.

This clone has a handful of counts. V and J are TRBV10-3 and TRBJ2-5; D gene uncertain. Germline values: CDR1 ENHRY, CDR2 SYGVKD. CDR3 length: 15 residues. The ends were cut back, 2 bases at V and 1 base at J, with 11 bases in the middle. This CDR3 reads CAISETLDPQETQYF. The CDR3 bases are TGTGCCATCAGTGAGACGCTAGACCCCCAAGAGACCCAGTACTTC.

CDR3 DNA sequence: TGTGCCAGCAGTGAAGAGCGGGTAGACAATGAGCAGTTCTTC. Residues: CASSEERVDNEQFF. The rearrangement joins TRBV6-1 to TRBJ2-1; a weak D match, TRBD2 (6 bases). With 1 base removed from V and 5 bases from J, the gap between germline ends came to 9 bases. The CDR3 contains 14 residues. Per the germline V gene, CDR1 is MNHNS and CDR2 is SASEGT.

This chain joins TRBV9 and TRBJ1-4; no clear D. Germline CDR1 SGDLS, CDR2 YYNGEE. The CDR3 length is 15 residues. V was trimmed by 0 bases and J by 3 bases, leaving 9 bases between them. CDR3 region: CASSVDEGSNEKLFF. The CDR3 DNA reads TGTGCCAGCAGCGTAGATGAGGGCTCTAATGAAAAACTGTTTTTT.

This chain connects TRBV12-3 or TRBV12-4 to TRBJ2-7, with D unclear. The V gene lost 0 bases and the J gene lost 3 bases, with 6 bases spanning the gap. CDR3 length: 13 residues. This chain's CDR3 is CASSLALGYEQYF. In nucleotides, the CDR3 is TGTGCCAGCAGTTTAGCGCTAGGCTACGAGCAGTACTTC.

In this sample, this clone turned up a few times. The CDR3 DNA is TGTGCCAGCAGCGTGGACAGGAGCTACGAGCAGTACTTC. Protein: CASSVDRSYEQYF. The gene calls are TRBV5-4 and TRBJ2-7; 7 bases agree with TRBD1. Germline CDR1 SGHNT, CDR2 YYREEE (reference sequence). There are 13 residues in the CDR3. V lost 4 bases, J lost 3 bases, and 4 bases stayed unmatched.

The chain links TRBV4-1 to TRBJ2-3; D is unresolved. CDR3 length equals 16 residues. V was clipped by 0 bases and J by 0 bases, with 10 bases between them. Germline V gives CDR1 MGHRA, CDR2 YSYEKL. This CDR3 is CASSQELGFSTDTQYF. The CDR3 bases are TGCGCCAGCAGCCAAGAGTTGGGCTTTAGCACAGATACGCAGTATTTT.

V is TRBV7-3 and J is TRBJ2-3; the match to TRBD2 covers 8 bases. Germline CDR1 reads SGHTA; CDR2 reads FQGTGA. This CDR3 spans 16 amino acids. With 0 bases clipped from V and 4 bases from J, the junction kept 6 bases outside the gene matches. This chain's CDR3 is CASSLTFPGGPDTQYF. The CDR3 nucleotides are TGTGCCAGCAGCTTAACGTTCCCGGGAGGGCCAGATACGCAGTATTTT.

The chain carries TRBV28 and TRBJ2-5, with D tentatively TRBD1 (6 bases). Germline CDR1 reads MDHEN; CDR2 reads SYDVKM. The germline V and J ends were trimmed by 6 bases and 2 bases, with 10 bases remaining between them. The CDR3 has 13 residues. The CDR3, as DNA: TGTGCCAGCAGCCTGGACAGACAAGAGACCCAGTACTTC. Amino acid sequence: CASSLDRQETQYF.

The chain recombines TRBV18 with TRBJ2-5; TRBD1 might be the D (6 bases). The CDR3 runs 13 residues. The V end lost 3 bases, the J end lost 5 bases, and 10 bases lay between the germline ends. Per the germline V gene, CDR1 is KGHSH and CDR2 is LQKENI. The CDR3 protein is CASSPQGSETQYF. DNA for the CDR3: TGTGCCAGCTCACCGCAGGGGTCGGAGACCCAGTACTTC.

The gene calls are TRBV19 and TRBJ1-6; the D is unclear. V lost 6 bases and J 8 bases, leaving 14 bases between the germline ends. Germline V gene sequence: CDR1 LNHDA, CDR2 SQIVND (reference sequence). CDR3 length equals 14 residues. CDR3 nucleotides: TGTGCCAGTAGCGTGGCGTCGCAGGATTCACCCCTCCACTTT. Protein product: CASSVASQDSPLHF. The full variable domain, its missing parts supplied by reference TRBV19 and TRBJ1-6, is DGGITQSPKYLFRKEGQNVTLSCEQNLNHDAMYWYRQDPGQGLRLIYYSQIVNDFQKGDIAEGYSVSREKKESFPLTVTSAQKNPTAFYLCASSVASQDSPLHFGNGTRLTVT.

The gene calls are TRBV14 and TRBJ1-2; 8 nucleotides align to TRBD1. The CDR3 has 17 amino acids. The ends lost 0 bases at V and 4 bases at J; junction bases unmatched: 10. Germline lookup yields CDR1 SGHDN and CDR2 FVKESK. The CDR3 sequence is CASSQDLWDRTFYGYTF. As DNA, the CDR3 is TGTGCCAGCAGCCAAGATCTATGGGACAGGACCTTCTATGGCTACACCTTC.

V and J are TRBV28 and TRBJ2-7, with D possibly matching TRBD2 (5 bases). V lost 8 bases to trimming and J lost 6 bases, with 20 bases between them. The germline V gene encodes CDR1 MDHEN and CDR2 SYDVKM. CDR3 length equals 14 residues. This CDR3 reads CASSWGVLSSEQYF. CDR3 coding DNA: TGTGCCAGCTCATGGGGAGTTCTATCGAGCGAGCAGTACTTC.

The chain uses TRBV19 and TRBJ2-2, with D tentatively TRBD1 (5 bases). This CDR3 has 16 residues. V lost 1 base to trimming and J lost 6 bases, with 15 bases between them. CDR1 and CDR2 from the germline V gene are LNHDA and SQIVND (reference sequence). For the CDR3, the DNA is TGTGCCAGTAGTATAGGTGGGTGGACACAGGCCGGGGAGCTGTTTTTT. Translating gives CASSIGGWTQAGELFF.

The chain employs TRBV2 and TRBJ1-2; TRBD1 aligns across 9 bases. Germline values: CDR1 SNHLY, CDR2 FYNNEI. After removal of 6 bases from V and 4 bases from J, the junction contained 3 bases not matched to a gene. CDR3 size: 13 residues. This CDR3 is CASSGDRAYGYTF. CDR3 DNA: TGTGCCAGCAGCGGGGACAGGGCCTATGGCTACACCTTC. Full variable domain (remainder filled in from reference TRBV2 and TRBJ1-2): EPEVTQTPSHQVTQMGQEVILRCVPISNHLYFYWYRQILGQKVEFLVSFYNNEISEKSEIFDDQFSVERPDGSNFTLKIRSTKLEDSAMYFCASSGDRAYGYTFGSGTRLTVV.

In its sample, this clone was seen once. This chain uses TRBV5-4 with TRBJ1-4; the match to TRBD1 covers 7 bases. This CDR3 is built from 17 residues. Germline CDR1 SGHNT, CDR2 YYREEE (reference sequence). Unmatched junction bases numbered 7, after V lost 2 bases and J lost 0 bases. The CDR3 sequence is CASSFSGTVATNEKLFF. CDR3 coding DNA: TGTGCCAGCAGCTTCTCCGGGACAGTTGCAACTAATGAAAAACTGTTTTTT.

This clone was picked up a small number of times. V and J are TRBV3-1 (or the pseudogene TRBV3-2) and TRBJ1-2, with D possibly matching TRBD1 (6 bases). Trimming left V 4 bases short and J 8 bases short, with 14 bases between. The CDR3 covers 13 residues. Germline V lookup: CDR1 LGHDT, CDR2 YNNKEL (reference sequence). CDR3 loop: CASSLYDRPGYTF. CDR3 sequence (DNA): TGTGCCAGCAGCCTTTATGACAGGCCCGGCTACACCTTC.